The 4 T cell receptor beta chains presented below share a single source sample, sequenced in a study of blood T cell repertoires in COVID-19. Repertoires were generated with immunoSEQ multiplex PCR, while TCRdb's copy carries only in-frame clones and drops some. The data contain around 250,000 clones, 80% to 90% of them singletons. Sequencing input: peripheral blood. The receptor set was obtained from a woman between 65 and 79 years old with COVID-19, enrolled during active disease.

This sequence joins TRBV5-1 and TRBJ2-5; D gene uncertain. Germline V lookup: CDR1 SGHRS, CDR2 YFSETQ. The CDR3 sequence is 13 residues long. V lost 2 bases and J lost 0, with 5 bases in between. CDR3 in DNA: TGCGCCAGCAGCTTAACACACCAAGAGACCCAGTACTTC. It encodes CASSLTHQETQYF.

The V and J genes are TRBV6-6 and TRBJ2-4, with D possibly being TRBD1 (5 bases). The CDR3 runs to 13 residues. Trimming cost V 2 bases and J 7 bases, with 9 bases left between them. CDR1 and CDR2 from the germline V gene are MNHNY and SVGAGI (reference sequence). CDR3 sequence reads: CASSYQGGNIQYF. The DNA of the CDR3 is TGTGCCAGCAGTTACCAGGGTGGGAACATTCAGTACTTC.

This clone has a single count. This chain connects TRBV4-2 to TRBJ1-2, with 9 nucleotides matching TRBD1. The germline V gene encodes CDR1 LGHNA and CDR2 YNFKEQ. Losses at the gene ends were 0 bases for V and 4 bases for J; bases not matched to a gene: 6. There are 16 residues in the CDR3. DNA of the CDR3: TGTGCCAGCAGCCAAGACGAAGGGACAGGGCTCTATGGCTACACCTTC. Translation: CASSQDEGTGLYGYTF.

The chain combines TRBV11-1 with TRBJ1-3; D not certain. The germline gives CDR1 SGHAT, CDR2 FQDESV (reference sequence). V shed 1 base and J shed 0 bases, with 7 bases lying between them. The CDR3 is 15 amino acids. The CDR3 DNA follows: TGTGCCAGCAGCTTAGACCAGTTCTCTGGAAACACCATATATTTT. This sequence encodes CASSLDQFSGNTIYF.